The T cell receptor beta chain described here comes from a study of blood T cell repertoires in COVID-19. TCRdb keeps only in-frame clones here, not all; method: immunoSEQ multiplex PCR. Of around 210,000 clones listed, about 86% were seen once; the top ten hold 0.7% to 0.85%. The TCR was taken from a woman aged 70-85 years with acute or convalescent COVID-19. Sequenced sample: peripheral blood.

DNA for the CDR3: TGTGCCAGTAGTGGCGACAGACGAACTAATGAAAAACTGTTTTTT. It specifies CASSGDRRTNEKLFF. The chain couples TRBV19 to TRBJ1-4; D might be TRBD1 (5 bases). CDR1 and CDR2 from the germline V gene are LNHDA and SQIVND (reference sequence). The CDR3 is made up of 15 amino acids. V shed 5 bases and J shed 1 base, with 11 bases lying between them.